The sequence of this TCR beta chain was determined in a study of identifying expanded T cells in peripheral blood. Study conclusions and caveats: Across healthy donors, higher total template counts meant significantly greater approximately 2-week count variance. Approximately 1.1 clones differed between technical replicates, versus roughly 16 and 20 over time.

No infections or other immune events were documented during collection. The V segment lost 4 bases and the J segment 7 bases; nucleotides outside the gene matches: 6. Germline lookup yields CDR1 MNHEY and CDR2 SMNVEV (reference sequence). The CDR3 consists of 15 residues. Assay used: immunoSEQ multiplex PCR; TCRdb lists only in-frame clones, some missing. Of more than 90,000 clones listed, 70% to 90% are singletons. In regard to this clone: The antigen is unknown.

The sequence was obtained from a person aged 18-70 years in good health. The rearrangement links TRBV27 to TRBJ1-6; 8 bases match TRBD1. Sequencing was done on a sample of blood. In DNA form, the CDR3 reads TGTGCCAGCAGTTCTACCGGGACAGGAAATTCACCCCTCCACTTT. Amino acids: CASSSTGTGNSPLHF.